The 13 T cell receptor beta chains reported below all come from one sample, sequenced in a study of cytomegalovirus exposure and HLA in healthy donors. The PCR had 60 Vbeta and 13 Jbeta primers. TCRdb keeps only in-frame clones here, not all; method: immunoSEQ multiplex PCR. This repertoire shows 140,000 to 150,000 clones, 65% to 85% found once; its top ten account for approximately 6.3%. The specimen was PBMCs. These receptors originate from a woman in her forties in good health and CMV-seropositive.

This clone was seen a single time. V gene TRBV27 combines with J gene TRBJ1-1; no reliable D call. Germline CDR1 MNHEY, CDR2 SMNVEV (reference sequence). V was shortened by 3 bases and J by 0 bases, with 5 bases between the two germline ends. The CDR3 covers 13 residues. This CDR3 reads CASSLQMNTEAFF. In DNA, the CDR3 is TGTGCCAGCAGTTTGCAGATGAACACTGAAGCTTTCTTT.

This rearrangement joins TRBV9 to TRBJ2-1; D is perhaps TRBD2 (5 bases). V was trimmed by 2 bases and J by 5 bases, leaving 17 bases between them. The CDR3 runs 16 residues. Germline lookup yields CDR1 SGDLS and CDR2 YYNGEE. CDR3: CASSVGEELPDNEQFF. As DNA, the CDR3 is TGTGCCAGCAGCGTGGGAGAAGAGCTACCCGACAATGAGCAGTTCTTC.

The CDR3 DNA reads TGTGCCAGCAGCTTAGGCAGGGGGCTTGAAGCTTTCTTT. It is translated as CASSLGRGLEAFF. The rearrangement joins TRBV7-6 to TRBJ1-1, with 8 bases identical to TRBD1. Germline-derived CDR1 and CDR2 are SGHVS and FNYEAQ. J lost 7 bases, V lost 1 base, and 2 bases had no gene match. The CDR3 runs 13 residues.

This chain uses TRBV9 with TRBJ1-3; possibly TRBD1 for D (5 bases). Trimming pared 2 bases from V and 0 bases from J, leaving 12 bases between. Germline values: CDR1 SGDLS, CDR2 YYNGEE. CDR3 length equals 16 residues. CDR3 bases: TGTGCCAGCAGCGTTCAGGGTTTGAGCTCTGGAAACACCATATATTTT. It encodes CASSVQGLSSGNTIYF.

The chain uses TRBV2 and TRBJ2-1, with 9 positions matching TRBD2. CDR1 is SNHLY and CDR2 is FYNNEI in the germline V gene. With 6 bases clipped from V and 7 bases from J, the junction kept 13 bases outside the gene matches. The CDR3 sequence is 16 residues long. This CDR3 reads CASRASGTSFRNEQFF. The CDR3 region has the DNA TGTGCCAGCAGAGCCTCCGGGACTAGCTTCCGGAATGAGCAGTTCTTC.

The rearrangement joins TRBV6-5 to TRBJ1-5; 9 positions agree with TRBD1. Trimming took 6 bases from V and 4 from J; bases not matched to a gene: 7. Germline V gene data show CDR1 as MNHEY and CDR2 as SVGAGI. The CDR3 has 15 amino acids. The CDR3 spells CASRQTGGTNQPQHF. The CDR3 DNA is TGTGCCAGCAGACAAACAGGGGGCACAAATCAGCCCCAGCATTTT.

This CDR3 is CASSLGATGVGANVLTF. The CDR3 DNA reads as TGCGCCAGCAGCTTGGGCGCGACAGGGGTAGGGGCCAACGTCCTGACTTTC. The chain combines TRBV5-1 with TRBJ2-6; TRBD1 matches 8 bases. The CDR3 runs 17 residues. With 0 bases clipped from V and 4 bases from J, the junction kept 6 bases outside the gene matches. Germline V lookup: CDR1 SGHRS, CDR2 YFSETQ.

The V call is TRBV7-3, the J call TRBJ2-1; D call uncertain. The V gene's germline CDR1 is SGHTA and CDR2 FQGTGA. V was trimmed by 5 bases and J by 8 bases, leaving 13 bases between them. The CDR3 consists of 13 residues. CDR3 region: CASSQKFAHEQFF. Here the CDR3 DNA reads TGTGCCAGCAGCCAGAAATTTGCACATGAGCAGTTCTTC.

V usage is TRBV28 and J usage is TRBJ2-7, with TRBD1 identical over 7 bases. There are 13 residues in the CDR3. V was pared by 6 bases and J by 4 bases, with 6 bases of the junction left unmatched. Germline-derived CDR1 and CDR2 are MDHEN and SYDVKM. The CDR3 coding sequence is TGTGCCAGCAGAACGACAGGGAAGTACGAGCAGTACTTC. It codes for CASRTTGKYEQYF.

The V call is TRBV25-1, the J call TRBJ2-1; 9 bases map to TRBD2. The CDR3 length is 13 residues. Germline V gives CDR1 MGHDK, CDR2 SYGVNS. The ends lost 4 bases at V and 10 bases at J; junction bases unmatched: 5. CDR3 amino acids: CASSGGGVNEQFF. The CDR3 DNA sequence: TGTGCCAGCAGTGGCGGGGGGGTTAACGAGCAGTTCTTC.

This chain joins TRBV11-1 and TRBJ2-1; tentatively, D is TRBD2 (7 bases). The germline V and J ends were trimmed by 5 bases and 8 bases, with 19 bases remaining between them. The CDR3 consists of 15 residues. Germline CDR1 reads SGHAT; CDR2 reads FQDESV (reference sequence). CDR3 DNA sequence: TGTGCCAGCAGCGGATATAGGGGGGGCTTGGATGAGCAGTTCTTC. Translation gives CASSGYRGGLDEQFF.

The gene calls are TRBV6-6 and TRBJ1-2; 12 bases fit TRBD1. Trimming took 6 bases from V and 1 from J; bases not matched to a gene: 6. This CDR3 is built from 16 residues. CDR1 is MNHNY, CDR2 SVGAGI, per germline (reference sequence). The CDR3 loop reads CASSPGTGGLNYGYTF. The CDR3 bases are TGTGCCAGCAGCCCGGGGACAGGGGGCCTTAACTATGGCTACACCTTC.

The chain links TRBV12-5 to TRBJ2-2; 10 bases fit TRBD1. The CDR3 covers 16 residues. The ends lost 1 base at V and 5 bases at J; junction bases unmatched: 4. Germline V gene lookup returns CDR1 LGHNT and CDR2 FRNRAP. The CDR3, as DNA: TGTGCTAGTGGTTTGGCCGGGACAGGGGATACCGGGGAGCTGTTTTTT. Amino acid sequence: CASGLAGTGDTGELFF.